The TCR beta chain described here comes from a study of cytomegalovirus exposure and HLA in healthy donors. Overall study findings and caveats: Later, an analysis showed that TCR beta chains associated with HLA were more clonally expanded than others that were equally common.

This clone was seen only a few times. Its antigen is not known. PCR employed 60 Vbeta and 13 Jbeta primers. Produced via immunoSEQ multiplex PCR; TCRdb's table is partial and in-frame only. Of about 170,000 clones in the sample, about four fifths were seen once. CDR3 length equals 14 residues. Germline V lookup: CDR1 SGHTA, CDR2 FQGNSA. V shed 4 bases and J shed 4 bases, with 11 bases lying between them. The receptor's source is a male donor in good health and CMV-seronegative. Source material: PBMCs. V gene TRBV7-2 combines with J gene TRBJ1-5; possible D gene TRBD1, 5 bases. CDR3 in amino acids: CASSSRGENQPQHF. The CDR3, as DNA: TGTGCCAGCAGCTCCCGGGGGGAGAATCAGCCCCAGCATTTT.